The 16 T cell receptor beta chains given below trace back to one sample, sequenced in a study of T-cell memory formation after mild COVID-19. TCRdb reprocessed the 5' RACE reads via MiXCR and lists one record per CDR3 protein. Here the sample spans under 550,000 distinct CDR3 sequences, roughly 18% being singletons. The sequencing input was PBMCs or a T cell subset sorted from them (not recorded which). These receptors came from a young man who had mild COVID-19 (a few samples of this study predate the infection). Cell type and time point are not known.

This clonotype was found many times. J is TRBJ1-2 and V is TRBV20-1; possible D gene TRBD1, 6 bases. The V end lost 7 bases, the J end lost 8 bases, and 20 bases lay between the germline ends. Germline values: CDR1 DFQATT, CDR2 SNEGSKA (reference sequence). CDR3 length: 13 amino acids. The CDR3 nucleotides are TGCAGTGTCGAGACAGGACGCTTCAGGGGCTACACCTTC. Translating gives CSVETGRFRGYTF.

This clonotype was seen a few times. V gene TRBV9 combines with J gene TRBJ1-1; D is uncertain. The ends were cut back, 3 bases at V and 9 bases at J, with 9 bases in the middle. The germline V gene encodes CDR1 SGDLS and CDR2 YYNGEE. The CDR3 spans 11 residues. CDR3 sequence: CASSGERQAFF. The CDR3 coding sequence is TGTGCCAGCAGCGGAGAGCGGCAAGCTTTCTTT.

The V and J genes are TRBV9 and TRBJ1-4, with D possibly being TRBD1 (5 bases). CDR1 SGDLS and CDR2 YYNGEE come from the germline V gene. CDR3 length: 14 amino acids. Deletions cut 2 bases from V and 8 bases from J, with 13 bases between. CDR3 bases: TGTGCCAGCAGCGTTGGGACGGAAGGGGAAAAACTGTTTTTT. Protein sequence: CASSVGTEGEKLFF.

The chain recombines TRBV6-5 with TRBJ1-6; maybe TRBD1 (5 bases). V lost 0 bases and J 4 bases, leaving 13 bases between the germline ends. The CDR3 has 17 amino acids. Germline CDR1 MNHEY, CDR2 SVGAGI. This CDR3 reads CASSYSRGGIYNSPLHF. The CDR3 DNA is TGTGCCAGCAGTTACTCGAGGGGAGGAATATATAATTCACCCCTCCACTTT.

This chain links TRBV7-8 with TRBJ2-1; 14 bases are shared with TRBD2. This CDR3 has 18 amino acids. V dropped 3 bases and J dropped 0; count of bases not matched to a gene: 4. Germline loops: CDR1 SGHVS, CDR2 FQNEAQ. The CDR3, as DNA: TGTGCCAGCAGCTTGACTAGCGGGGGGGCTAGCTCCTACAATGAGCAGTTCTTC. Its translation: CASSLTSGGASSYNEQFF.

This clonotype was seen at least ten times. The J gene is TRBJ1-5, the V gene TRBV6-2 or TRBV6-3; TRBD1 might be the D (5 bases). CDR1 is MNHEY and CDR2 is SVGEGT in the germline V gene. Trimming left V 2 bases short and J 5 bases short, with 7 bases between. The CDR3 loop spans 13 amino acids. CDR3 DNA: TGTGCCAGCAGTTACGTGGGGGATCAGCCCCAGCATTTT. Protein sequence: CASSYVGDQPQHF.

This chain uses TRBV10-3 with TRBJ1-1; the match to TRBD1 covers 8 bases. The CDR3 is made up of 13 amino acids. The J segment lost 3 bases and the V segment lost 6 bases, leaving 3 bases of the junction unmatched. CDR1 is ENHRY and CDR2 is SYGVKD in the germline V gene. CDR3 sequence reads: CAIRPDRDTEAFF. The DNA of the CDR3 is TGTGCCATCAGGCCGGACAGGGACACTGAAGCTTTCTTT.

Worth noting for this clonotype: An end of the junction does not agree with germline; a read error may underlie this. In DNA form, the CDR3 reads TGTGCCAGCGGCTTAGCGGACCTCTCCTACGAGCAGTACTTC. It is translated as CASGLADLSYEQYF. The V call is TRBV7-2, the J call TRBJ2-7, with a weak D call TRBD2 (6 bases). Germline lookup yields CDR1 SGHTA and CDR2 FQGNSA. The length of the CDR3 is 14 residues.

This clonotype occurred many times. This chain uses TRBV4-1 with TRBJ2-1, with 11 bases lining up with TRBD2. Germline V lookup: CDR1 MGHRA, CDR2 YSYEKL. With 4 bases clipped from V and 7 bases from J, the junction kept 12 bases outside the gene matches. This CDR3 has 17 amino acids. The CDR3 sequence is CASSRGGLAALGNEQFF. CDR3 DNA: TGCGCCAGCAGCCGAGGGGGACTAGCGGCCCTAGGTAATGAGCAGTTCTTC.

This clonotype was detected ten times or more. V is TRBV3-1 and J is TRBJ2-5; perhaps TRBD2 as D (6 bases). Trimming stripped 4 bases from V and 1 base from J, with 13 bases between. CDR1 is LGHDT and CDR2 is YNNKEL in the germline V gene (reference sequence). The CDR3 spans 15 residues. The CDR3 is CASSPSGGTQETQYF. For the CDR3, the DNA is TGTGCCAGCAGCCCAAGCGGAGGGACCCAAGAGACCCAGTACTTC.

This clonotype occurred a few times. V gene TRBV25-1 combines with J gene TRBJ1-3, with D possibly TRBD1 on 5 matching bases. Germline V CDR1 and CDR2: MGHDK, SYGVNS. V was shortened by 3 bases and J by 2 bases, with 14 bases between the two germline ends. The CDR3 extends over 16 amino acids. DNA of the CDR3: TGTGCCAGCAGTGAGGAGGGGCCGATGGCTGGAAACACCATATATTTT. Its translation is CASSEEGPMAGNTIYF.

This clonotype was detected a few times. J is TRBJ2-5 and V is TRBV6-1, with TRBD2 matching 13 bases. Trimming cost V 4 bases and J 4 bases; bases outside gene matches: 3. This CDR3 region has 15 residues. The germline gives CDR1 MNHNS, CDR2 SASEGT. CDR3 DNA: TGTGCCAGCAGTGCACTAGCGGGGGGGCCAGAGACCCAGTACTTC. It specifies CASSALAGGPETQYF.

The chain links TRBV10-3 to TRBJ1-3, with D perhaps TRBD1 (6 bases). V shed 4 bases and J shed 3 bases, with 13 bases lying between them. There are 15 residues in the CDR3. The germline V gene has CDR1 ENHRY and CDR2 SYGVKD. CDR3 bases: TGTGCCATCAGTGGGAGGACAGAAGTTGGAAACACCATATATTTT. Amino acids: CAISGRTEVGNTIYF.

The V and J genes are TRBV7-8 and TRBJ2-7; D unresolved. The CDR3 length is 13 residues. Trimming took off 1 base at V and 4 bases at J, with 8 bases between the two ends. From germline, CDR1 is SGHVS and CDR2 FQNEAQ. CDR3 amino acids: CASSLDTSYEQYF. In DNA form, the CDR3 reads TGTGCCAGCAGCTTAGATACGTCGTACGAGCAGTACTTC.

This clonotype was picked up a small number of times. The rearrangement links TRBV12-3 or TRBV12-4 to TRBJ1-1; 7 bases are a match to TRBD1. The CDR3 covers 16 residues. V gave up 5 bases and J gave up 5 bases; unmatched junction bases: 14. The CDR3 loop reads CASSTIWTGGRTEAFF. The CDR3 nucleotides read TGTGCCAGCAGTACCATTTGGACAGGCGGTAGAACTGAAGCTTTCTTT.

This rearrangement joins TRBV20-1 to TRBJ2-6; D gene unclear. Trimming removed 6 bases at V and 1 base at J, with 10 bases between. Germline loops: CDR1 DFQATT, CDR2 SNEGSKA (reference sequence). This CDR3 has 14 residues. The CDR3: CSALVVSGANVLTF. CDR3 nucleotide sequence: TGCAGTGCCCTCGTGGTTTCTGGGGCCAACGTCCTGACTTTC.